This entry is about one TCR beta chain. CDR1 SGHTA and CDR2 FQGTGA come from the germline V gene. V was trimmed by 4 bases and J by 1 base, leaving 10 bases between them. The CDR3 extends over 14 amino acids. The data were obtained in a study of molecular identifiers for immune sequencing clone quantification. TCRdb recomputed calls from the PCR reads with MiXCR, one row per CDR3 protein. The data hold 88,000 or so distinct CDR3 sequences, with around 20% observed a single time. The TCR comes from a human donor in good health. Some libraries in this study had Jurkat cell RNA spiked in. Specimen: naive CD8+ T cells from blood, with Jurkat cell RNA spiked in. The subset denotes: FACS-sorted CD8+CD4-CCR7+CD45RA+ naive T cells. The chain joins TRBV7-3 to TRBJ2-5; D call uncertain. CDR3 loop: CASSSSNLQETQYF. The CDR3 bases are TGTGCCAGCAGCTCTTCAAACCTCCAAGAGACCCAGTACTTC.